This T cell receptor (beta chain) was captured by sequencing in a study of control samples from healthy donors and cancer patients (dated by TCRdb to about 2020). Details on this clone: The target of this receptor is not known. Per-base quality was not reported, and no clone a single base away is much larger than it.

The protocol used for the library was the immunoSEQ multiplex PCR assay. TCRdb retrieved this table from immuneACCESS and kept in-frame rearrangements only. Not all clones are present; in checked studies, unresolved V genes account for under half, and no reason is known for the remainder. In this sample the table shows about 150,000 clones, more than 90% of which occur a single time. The ten most abundant clones make up roughly 2.1% of the sample. Counted from cysteine to phenylalanine, this CDR3 has 12 amino acids. Left in the record is the CDR3 DNA by itself, 36 bases read in frame from the first base. In the germline V gene, CDR1 corresponds to SQVTM and CDR2 to ANQGSEA. Trimming accounts for 6 bases at V and 7 bases at J, while the number of junction bases matched to no gene is 5.

The receptor comes from a woman between 40 and 50 years old in good health. The sequencing sample was made of blood. Rearrangement joined TRBV29-1 to TRBJ1-2, with 10 junctional bases fitting TRBD1. The CDR3 here reads CSVGGQGGGYTF. The DNA is TGCAGCGTCGGAGGACAGGGGGGTGGCTACACCTTC. With the portions outside the CDR3 filled from the reference TRBV29-1 and TRBJ1-2 genes, the complete variable region becomes SAVISQKPSRDICQRGTSLTIQCQVDSQVTMMFWYRQQPGQSLTLIATANQGSEATYESGFVIDKFPISRPNLTFSTLTVSNMSPEDSSIYLCSVGGQGGGYTFGSGTRLTVV.